This T cell receptor beta chain was profiled in a study of blood T cell repertoires in COVID-19. Background on the study: Samples taken during acute and convalescent COVID-19 were collected in the United States, Italy and Spain. Sources were T cells, B-cell-depleted T cells, or PBMCs; the material itself was cDNA or gDNA.

Per the original data handling: Researchers report that nucleated cell counts were estimated from reference gene primer amplification. Only in-frame clones appear in the TCRdb table, and some are missing; sequencing was by immunoSEQ multiplex PCR. The D gene and trimming were derived from the DNA, and the V and J assignments and clone size from that table. The table has 150,000 to 200,000 clones, under 95% seen once. Germline lookup yields CDR1 GTSNPN and CDR2 SVGIG (reference sequence). The V gene lost 0 bases and the J gene lost 0 bases, with 9 bases spanning the gap. The CDR3 covers 14 residues. The V and J genes are TRBV30 and TRBJ2-7; possible D gene TRBD2, 6 bases. What was sequenced was peripheral blood. The receptor comes from a young man with acute or convalescent COVID-19. CDR3 amino acids: CAWSVRGSSYEQYF. Written as DNA, the CDR3 is TGTGCCTGGAGTGTACGGGGGAGCTCCTACGAGCAGTACTTC.